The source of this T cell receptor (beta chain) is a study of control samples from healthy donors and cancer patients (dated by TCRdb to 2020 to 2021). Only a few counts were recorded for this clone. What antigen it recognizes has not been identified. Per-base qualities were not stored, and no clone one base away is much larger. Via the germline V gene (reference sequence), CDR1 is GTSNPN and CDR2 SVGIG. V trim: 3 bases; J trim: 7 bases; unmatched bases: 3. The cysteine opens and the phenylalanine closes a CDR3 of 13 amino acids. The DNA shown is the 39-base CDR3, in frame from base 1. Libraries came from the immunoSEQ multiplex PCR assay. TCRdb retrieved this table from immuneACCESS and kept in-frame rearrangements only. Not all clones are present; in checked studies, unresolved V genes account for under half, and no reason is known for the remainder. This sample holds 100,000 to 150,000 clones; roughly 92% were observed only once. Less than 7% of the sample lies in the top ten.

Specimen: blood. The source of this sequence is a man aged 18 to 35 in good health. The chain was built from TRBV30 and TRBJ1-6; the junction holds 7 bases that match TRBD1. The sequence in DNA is TGTGCCTGGAGGGACAGGTTAAATTCACCCCTCCACTTT. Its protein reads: CAWRDRLNSPLHF.